This T cell receptor beta chain was recorded in a study of CD4+ T cells in melanoma. General study points: In melanoma, neoantigen-specific CD4+ T cells reportedly differed in differentiation state. CD8+ T cell, macrophage and B cell function reportedly correlated with neoantigen-specific CD4+ T cells.

Sequenced by immunoSEQ multiplex PCR; TCRdb stores in-frame clones only, minus some. The data show roughly 13,000 clones, 60% to 85% seen once. In its sample, this clone was seen a few times. Its target is not known. This TCR derives from a human donor with melanoma. The sample comprised cells from a culture (not recorded whether cultured in vitro).

The CDR3 DNA reads TGTGCCAGCTCACAAGGGACAGGGCGGCATAACTATGGCTACACCTTC. Translated: CASSQGTGRHNYGYTF. The V and J genes are TRBV18 and TRBJ1-2; 9 bases are shared with TRBD1. Trimming cost V 4 bases and J 1 base; bases outside gene matches: 7. Per germline, CDR1 KGHSH and CDR2 LQKENI. CDR3 length: 16 amino acids.